Listed below are T cell receptor beta chains from one sample, sequenced in a study of metastatic and nonmetastatic thyroid tumors. TCRdb re-processed the PCR reads through MiXCR. The table shows over 9,000 clones, with 12% occurring only once. Input material: blood. These receptors all come from a female donor with papillary thyroid cancer or a benign thyroid nodule (not recorded which). Some clones in this sample may be carry-over from other donors' samples. Each CDR3 is given without its conserved first and last residue.

v_gene	j_gene	CDR3aa
TRBV7-6	TRBJ1-1	ASSLGGASEPF
TRBV10-1	TRBJ2-3	ASSATSGAFTDTQY
TRBV20-1	TRBJ1-1	SASWGGGTEAF
TRBV20-1	TRBJ1-1	SAAVEGQLNTEAL
TRBV6-5	TRBJ1-1	ASSYETEAF
TRBV4-1	TRBJ1-5	ASSQEQGSNQPQH
TRBV11-3	TRBJ2-2	ASSLQGHNTGELF
TRBV6-1	TRBJ1-2	ASRGQGEYANYGYT
TRBV18	TRBJ1-1	ASSPLPNTEAF
TRBV10-3	TRBJ1-5	AISKQGEGNQPQH
TRBV10-2	TRBJ2-7	ASRDREYGEQY
TRBV6-1	TRBJ2-3	ASRRLSPYTGTQY
TRBV3-1	TRBJ1-1	ASSQTGTLF
TRBV3-1	TRBJ2-3	ASSQASTDTQY
TRBV9	TRBJ2-3	ASSPRAGMGADTQY
TRBV5-1	TRBJ1-1	ASSPDRTTEAF
TRBV15	TRBJ2-6	ATSREVVGGSLAGANVLT
TRBV27	TRBJ1-2	APGGLRYGYT
TRBV28	TRBJ1-6	AITDSPNNSPLH
TRBV10-2	TRBJ2-7	ASSPSLEQY
TRBV18	TRBJ2-2	ASSPLSHRRGRTTGELF
TRBV5-6	TRBJ1-1	ASSLWAPFGGLEAF
TRBV4-3	TRBJ1-6	ASSQQHSNNSPLH
TRBV11-2	TRBJ2-5	ASSQGGLQETQY
TRBV27	TRBJ2-7	ASSLLGTHEQY
TRBV5-4	TRBJ2-5	ASSLGGSQETQY
TRBV5-4	TRBJ2-5	ASSLELGGRETQY
TRBV7-9	TRBJ1-2	ASRHPGDKDGYT
TRBV7-9	TRBJ2-1	VITLAGGYNEQF
TRBV6-1	TRBJ2-1	ASSWDGDEQF
TRBV7-8	TRBJ2-3	ASSTGAVNLYTQY
TRBV2	TRBJ2-3	ASSVLAGGPAGDTQY
TRBV6-5	TRBJ2-7	ASSYAGRNYEQY
TRBV7-2	TRBJ2-5	ASSSGPRETQY
TRBV7-3	TRBJ2-5	ASSEGRAEETQY
TRBV5-1	TRBJ2-1	ASSPHGMGSYNEQF
TRBV6-1	TRBJ2-2	ASSPKSGRAHTGELF
TRBV20-1	TRBJ2-2	SANWVNHRLADYTGELF
TRBV5-1	TRBJ2-2	ASSLGEHGELF
TRBV20-1	TRBJ2-7	SARGQGASSYEQY
TRBV12-5	TRBJ2-2	ASGFKAGGPDTGELF
TRBV2	TRBJ2-7	ASSSLAGKCYEQY